Following are 20 T cell receptor beta chains from one sample sequenced in a study of beta chain features in type 1 diabetes (dated by TCRdb to 2016 to 2019). The library was prepared using the immunoSEQ multiplex PCR assay. The entire amount of isolated RNA was reverse transcribed using the High Capacity cDNA Reverse Transcription Kit, so the sequenced TCRB transcripts were expressed ones. TCRdb holds this immuneACCESS table with in-frame rearrangements only. Some clones are missing; in checked studies, unresolved V genes explain under half, and the rest has no known cause. Counted in this sample were about 340,000 clones; 8% of them appeared once. The ten largest clones add up to 0.44% of the sample. The sample taken for sequencing was central memory CD4+ T cells from blood. The receptors come from a woman younger than 30 in good health.

V is TRBV21-1 and J is TRBJ2-1; the table's D call TRBD1 went unverified against the DNA. TRBV21-1 has pseudogene status. The CDR3 runs to 15 residues. CDR3 in amino acids: CASSPGTITYNEQFF. The CDR3 region has the DNA TGTGCCAGCAGCCCGGGGACAATAACCTACAATGAGCAGTTCTTC.

The chain links TRBV11-2 to TRBJ2-1; 11 bases match TRBD2. V dropped 5 bases and J dropped 10; count of bases not matched to a gene: 4. This CDR3 has 13 amino acids. Germline lookup yields CDR1 SGHAT and CDR2 FQNNGV. The CDR3 region has the DNA TGTGCCAGCAGCCTCAGACTAGCGGGAGAGCAGTTCTTC. Encoded protein: CASSLRLAGEQFF.

V and J are TRBV29-1 and TRBJ2-3, with D possibly TRBD2 on 5 matching bases. V was cut by 3 bases and J by 0 bases, with 22 bases left in between. Germline V gene lookup returns CDR1 SQVTM and CDR2 ANQGSEA. The CDR3 is 18 residues long. The CDR3 coding sequence is TGCAGCGTTGATCTGGTGGCTCGGGGTTTTGGTAGCACAGATACGCAGTATTTT. Protein product: CSVDLVARGFGSTDTQYF.

This clone was counted between two and nine times. The V gene is TRBV5-1, the J gene TRBJ2-7; D is perhaps TRBD1 (5 bases). Trimming stripped 0 bases from V and 1 base from J, with 8 bases between. This CDR3 has 14 amino acids. The germline V gene has CDR1 SGHRS and CDR2 YFSETQ. The chain's CDR3 is CASSLVGQSYEQYF. The CDR3 bases are TGCGCCAGCAGCTTGGTAGGACAATCCTACGAGCAGTACTTC.

The genes are TRBV11-2 and TRBJ2-7; D unresolved. Trimming cost V 5 bases and J 2 bases, with 13 bases left between them. The germline V gene has CDR1 SGHAT and CDR2 FQNNGV. This CDR3 is 14 amino acids long. The DNA for the CDR3 is TGTGCCAGCAGCCAGAAAACCCCTCCCTACGAGCAGTACTTC. Its translation is CASSQKTPPYEQYF.

This clone was counted between two and nine times. In the same sample, other DNA sequences code for this CDR3. The gene calls are TRBV18 and TRBJ1-1; 8 bases are shared with TRBD1. V was clipped by 4 bases and J by 1 base; unmatched bases: 2. The CDR3 contains 14 residues. In germline, CDR1 is KGHSH, CDR2 LQKENI. For the CDR3, the DNA is TGTGCCAGCTCACAAGGGACAGGGAACACTGAAGCTTTCTTT. This gives the protein CASSQGTGNTEAFF.

The V call is TRBV7-2, the J call TRBJ2-1; D unclear. V lost 1 base, J lost 4 bases, and 14 bases lay in between. The CDR3 is 16 residues long. Germline V CDR1 and CDR2: SGHTA, FQGNSA. This CDR3 reads CASSLESRYIYNEQFF. CDR3 in DNA: TGTGCCAGCAGCTTAGAGAGTAGATATATTTACAATGAGCAGTTCTTC.

In its sample, this clone was seen a few times. V is TRBV4-3 and J is TRBJ2-2; possibly TRBD1 for D (5 bases). V lost 4 bases and J lost 2, with 17 bases in between. The germline CDR1 and CDR2 sequences are LGHNA and YSLEER. The CDR3 has 17 amino acids. This chain's CDR3 is CASSRGAGLINTGELFF. CDR3 nucleotide sequence: TGCGCCAGCAGCCGAGGAGCAGGGCTGATAAACACCGGGGAGCTGTTTTTT.

CDR3 in DNA: TGCGCCAGCAGCCAAGTTCGGGGAGGGACCGGGGAGCTGTTTTTT. Protein sequence: CASSQVRGGTGELFF. The chain couples TRBV4-3 to TRBJ2-2; TRBD2 matches 7 bases. J was trimmed by 5 bases and V by 1 base; bases with no gene match: 4. CDR1 LGHNA and CDR2 YSLEER come from the germline V gene. This CDR3 contains 15 residues.

This clone showed up many times. The gene calls are TRBV10-3 and TRBJ2-3; D gene unclear. There are 15 residues in the CDR3. V lost 10 bases and J 6 bases, leaving 23 bases between the germline ends. The V gene's germline CDR1 is ENHRY and CDR2 SYGVKD. The CDR3 is CATRASGPPWDTQYF. The CDR3 DNA sequence: TGTGCCACCCGCGCGTCCGGGCCGCCCTGGGATACGCAGTATTTT.

The genes are TRBV5-1 and TRBJ2-2; 7 bases fit TRBD2. Germline V lookup: CDR1 SGHRS, CDR2 YFSETQ. Germline trimming cut 4 bases from V and 2 bases from J; bases unmatched to any gene: 5. The CDR3 runs 15 residues. CDR3 coding DNA: TGCGCCAGCAGCGTAAGCGGGATCAACACCGGGGAGCTGTTTTTT. It codes for CASSVSGINTGELFF.

Ten or more counts support this clone. This chain uses TRBV5-4 with TRBJ2-5; D gene ambiguous. The germline V gene encodes CDR1 SGHNT and CDR2 YYREEE (reference sequence). Trimming left V 0 bases short and J 3 bases short, with 9 bases between. The CDR3 totals 14 residues. The DNA of the CDR3 is TGTGCCAGCAGCTTGGGGCAATCTAAAGAGACCCAGTACTTC. Amino acid sequence: CASSLGQSKETQYF.

The rearrangement links TRBV4-1 to TRBJ2-1; 7 nucleotides match TRBD1. CDR1 is MGHRA, CDR2 YSYEKL, per germline. V lost 4 bases and J lost 3; bases outside the gene matches: 3. The CDR3 contains 14 residues. The DNA of the CDR3 is TGCGCCAGCAGCCCCGGGACAGTCTACAATGAGCAGTTCTTC. Protein product: CASSPGTVYNEQFF.

The table lists this clone with a few counts. The DNA of the CDR3 is TGTGCCAGCAGTGAAGAGACTAGCGGGTTTTACAATGAGCAGTTCTTC. Amino acid sequence: CASSEETSGFYNEQFF. This chain links TRBV6-1 with TRBJ2-1; TRBD2 agrees at 10 bases. The CDR3 sequence is 16 residues long. Germline V gene lookup returns CDR1 MNHNS and CDR2 SASEGT. The V and J ends lost 1 base and 4 bases, in that order; junction bases with no gene match: 4.

The CDR3 DNA reads as TGTGCCAGCAGTGAATTTATGGACGGCACCGGGGAGCTGTTTTTT. This codes for CASSEFMDGTGELFF. The rearrangement links TRBV25-1 to TRBJ2-2; the D is unclear. Trimming removed 1 base at V and 4 bases at J, with 10 bases between. Germline V CDR1 and CDR2: MGHDK, SYGVNS. This CDR3 has 15 residues.

In this sample, this clone turned up a few times. The chain employs TRBV4-3 and TRBJ2-2; D is possibly TRBD1 or TRBD2 (6 bases each). This CDR3 comprises 18 residues. Germline CDR1 reads LGHNA; CDR2 reads YSLEER. The germline V and J ends were trimmed by 1 base and 1 base, with 16 bases remaining between them. In nucleotides, the CDR3 is TGCGCCAGCAGCCAAGCCCCGGGGGCAGGGCGGAACACCGGGGAGCTGTTTTTT. As protein: CASSQAPGAGRNTGELFF.

For this clone: Other nucleotide sequences from this sample produce the same CDR3. This chain connects TRBV19 to TRBJ1-2, with D possibly matching TRBD1 (6 bases). This CDR3 is 14 amino acids long. The ends were cut back, 5 bases at V and 0 bases at J, with 10 bases in the middle. Germline V lookup: CDR1 LNHDA, CDR2 SQIVND (reference sequence). The CDR3 region has the DNA TGTGCCAGTAGTGCTGGGACATCTAACTATGGCTACACCTTC. Protein sequence: CASSAGTSNYGYTF.

This clone was recorded at least ten times. This sample includes further DNA sequences coding for the same CDR3. The chain carries TRBV18 and TRBJ1-1; D call uncertain. This CDR3 spans 14 amino acids. Germline CDR1 is KGHSH and CDR2 is LQKENI. V was trimmed by 1 base and J by 4 bases, leaving 10 bases between them. This CDR3 reads CASSPQGLGTEAFF. Here the CDR3 DNA reads TGTGCCAGCTCACCACAGGGTTTGGGCACTGAAGCTTTCTTT.

The chain uses TRBV7-2 and TRBJ1-3; D is perhaps TRBD1 (5 bases). The germline V gene encodes CDR1 SGHTA and CDR2 FQGNSA. The CDR3 sequence is 15 residues long. Deletions cut 0 bases from V and 4 bases from J, with 10 bases between. CDR3 amino acids: CASSLAGLTGNTIYF. CDR3 DNA: TGTGCCAGCAGCTTAGCGGGGCTCACAGGAAACACCATATATTTT.

This chain connects TRBV27 to TRBJ1-4; D gene uncertain. The CDR3 is 14 residues long. Germline CDR1 and CDR2: MNHEY and SMNVEV (reference sequence). The V and J ends lost 10 bases and 3 bases respectively, with 15 bases between them. CDR3 sequence reads: CATEWEQANEKLFF. Here the CDR3 DNA reads TGTGCCACCGAATGGGAGCAGGCTAATGAAAAACTGTTTTTT.